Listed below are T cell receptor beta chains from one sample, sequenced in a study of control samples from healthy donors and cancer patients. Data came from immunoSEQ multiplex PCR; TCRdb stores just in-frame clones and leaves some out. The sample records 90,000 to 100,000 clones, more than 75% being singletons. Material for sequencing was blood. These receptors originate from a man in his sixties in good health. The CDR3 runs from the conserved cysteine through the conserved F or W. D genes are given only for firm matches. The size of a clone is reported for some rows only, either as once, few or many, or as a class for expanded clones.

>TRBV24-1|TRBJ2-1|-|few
CATSDRWTFYNEQFF
TGTGCCACCAGTGACCGGTGGACCTTCTACAATGAGCAGTTCTTC
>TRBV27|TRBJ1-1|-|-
CASSINGPTEAFF
TGTGCCAGCAGTATCAACGGTCCCACTGAAGCTTTCTTT
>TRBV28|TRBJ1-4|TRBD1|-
CASSKQGAGNEKLFF
TGTGCCAGCAGCAAACAGGGGGCCGGTAATGAAAAACTGTTTTTT
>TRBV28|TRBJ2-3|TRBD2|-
CASNPGTSGTDTQYF
TGTGCCAGCAACCCCGGGACTAGCGGGACAGATACGCAGTATTTT
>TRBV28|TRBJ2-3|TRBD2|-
CASSFPVGGRAADTQYF
TGTGCCAGCAGTTTTCCCGTGGGCGGGAGGGCCGCAGATACGCAGTATTTT
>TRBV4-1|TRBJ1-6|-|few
CASSPSGIGGSPLHF
TGCGCCAGCAGCCCGTCAGGGATAGGAGGTTCACCCCTCCACTTT
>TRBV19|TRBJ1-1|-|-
CASNVNMNTEAFF
TGTGCCAGCAATGTGAACATGAACACTGAAGCTTTCTTT
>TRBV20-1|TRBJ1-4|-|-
CSASLGDEKLFF
TGCAGTGCTAGTTTGGGGGATGAAAAACTGTTTTTT
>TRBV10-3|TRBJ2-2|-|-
CAISEGTGELFF
TGTGCCATCAGTGAGGGTACCGGGGAGCTGTTTTTT
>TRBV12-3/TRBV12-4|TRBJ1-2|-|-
CASSPNSYDYTF
TGTGCCAGCAGCCCAAATTCCTATGACTACACCTTC
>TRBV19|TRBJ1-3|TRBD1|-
CASSIWTGSSGNTIYF
TGTGCCAGTAGTATATGGACAGGGAGCTCTGGAAACACCATATATTTT
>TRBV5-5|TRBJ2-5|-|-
CASSFRDGQETQYF
TGTGCCAGCAGCTTCCGGGACGGCCAAGAGACCCAGTACTTC
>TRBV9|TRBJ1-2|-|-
CASSSLTGNGYTF
TGTGCCAGCAGCTCTTTGACAGGAAATGGCTACACCTTC
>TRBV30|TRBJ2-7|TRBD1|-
CAWSTGQGSYEQYF
TGTGCCTGGAGTACGGGACAGGGATCCTACGAGCAGTACTTC
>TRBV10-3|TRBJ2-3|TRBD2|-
CATLAGGADTQYF
TGTGCCACCTTAGCGGGGGGTGCAGATACGCAGTATTTT
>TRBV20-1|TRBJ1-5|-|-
CSVFGQPQHF
TGCAGTGTATTTGGTCAGCCCCAGCATTTT